Following are 32 T cell receptor beta chains from one sample sequenced in a study of T cell repertoires in cytomegalovirus infection. MiXCR, applied by TCRdb to the reads, yields one record per CDR3 protein. The top ten hold roughly 9.1% of the sample, which has 100,000 to 150,000 distinct CDR3 sequences, 7% to 9.5% seen once. Input material: PBMCs. Source of these receptors: a human donor in good health (CMV status not recorded). Some clones in this sample may be carry-over from other donors' samples.

Many counts were recorded for this clonotype. The genes are TRBV7-2 and TRBJ2-5; D possibly uses TRBD1 or TRBD2 (5 bases each). CDR3 length: 13 amino acids. The germline V and J ends were trimmed by 5 bases and 7 bases, with 14 bases remaining between them. Germline V gives CDR1 SGHTA, CDR2 FQGNSA. CDR3 bases: TGTGCCAGCAGCCAACACGGGGCAGGGACCCAGTACTTC. Its protein is CASSQHGAGTQYF.

Only a few counts were recorded for this clonotype. J is TRBJ2-3 and V is TRBV20-1; 8 positions match TRBD2. The J segment lost 5 bases and the V segment lost 0 bases, leaving 13 bases of the junction unmatched. Germline CDR1 reads DFQATT; CDR2 reads SNEGSKA (reference sequence). The CDR3 is 17 amino acids. In DNA, the CDR3 is TGCAGTGCTAGAGATACCCCTACGCGGGGGGACGGAGATACGCAGTATTTT. Protein: CSARDTPTRGDGDTQYF.

This clonotype has more than one count but fewer than ten. This chain joins TRBV12-3 or TRBV12-4 and TRBJ1-2; D might be TRBD1 (6 bases). The V end was cut by 3 bases, the J end by 8 bases, with 16 bases between. CDR3 length: 14 amino acids. CDR3 sequence (DNA): TGTGCCAGCAGTTTGGGCCAGGGGAAAGGGGGCTACACCTTC. Protein product: CASSLGQGKGGYTF.

This clonotype was detected many times. The chain couples TRBV7-2 to TRBJ2-2; the D call may be TRBD1 or TRBD2 (5 bases each). Germline CDR1 reads SGHTA; CDR2 reads FQGNSA. There are 16 residues in the CDR3. V shed 6 bases and J shed 1 base, with 15 bases lying between them. CDR3 in amino acids: CASRVRDPENTGELFF. CDR3 bases: TGTGCCAGCAGGGTCAGGGACCCCGAGAACACCGGGGAGCTGTTTTTT.

This chain uses TRBV29-1 with TRBJ1-1; 10 nucleotides match TRBD1. V lost 4 bases and J lost 8; bases outside the gene matches: 13. The CDR3 has 15 amino acids. Germline V CDR1 and CDR2: SQVTM, ANQGSEA. CDR3 in DNA: TGCAGCGTTGTAGGGACAGGGGCTGGAAGGAGGGAAGCTTTCTTT. Translated, it gives CSVVGTGAGRREAFF.

The chain links TRBV2 to TRBJ2-1; 9 nucleotides line up with TRBD2. The germline gives CDR1 SNHLY, CDR2 FYNNEI. With V trimmed by 10 bases and J by 12 bases, 19 bases remained unmatched. The CDR3 consists of 15 residues. CDR3 nucleotides: TGTGCCACCCCTGAGGGGCGGGGGGGCCGAGGTGGGCAGTTCTTC. This codes for CATPEGRGGRGGQFF.

This clonotype was observed many times. J is TRBJ2-5 and V is TRBV7-2; tentatively, D is TRBD1 or TRBD2 (6 bases each). The germline CDR1 and CDR2 sequences are SGHTA and FQGNSA. The CDR3 sequence is 15 residues long. The V and J ends lost 5 bases and 9 bases respectively, with 22 bases between them. CDR3 amino acids: CASSPEGGGPRAQYF. The DNA for the CDR3 is TGTGCCAGCAGCCCTGAGGGGGGCGGCCCCAGGGCCCAGTACTTC.

Ten or more counts support this clonotype. The chain links TRBV25-1 to TRBJ1-3; unclear D gene. V was trimmed by 3 bases and J by 5 bases, leaving 8 bases between them. Germline V gene data show CDR1 as MGHDK and CDR2 as SYGVNS. CDR3 length: 13 residues. CDR3 amino acids: CASSEGSRNTIYF. The CDR3 coding sequence is TGTGCCAGCAGTGAGGGCAGTAGAAACACCATATATTTT.

The sample holds many counts of this clonotype. The chain has TRBV2 and TRBJ2-7; D not resolved. This CDR3 has 15 amino acids. V was cut by 5 bases and J by 5 bases, with 19 bases left in between. CDR1 SNHLY and CDR2 FYNNEI come from the germline V gene. CDR3: CASSPQPGLSHEQYF. CDR3 nucleotides: TGTGCCAGCAGTCCACAGCCCGGTTTGAGCCACGAGCAGTACTTC.

This clonotype was observed at least ten times. This chain uses TRBV28 with TRBJ1-5, with TRBD1 matching 8 bases. The CDR3 is 15 residues long. Germline CDR1 and CDR2: MDHEN and SYDVKM. V lost 6 bases, J lost 1 base, and 5 bases stayed unmatched. Here the CDR3 reads CASSLGQDSNQPQHF. Here the CDR3 DNA reads TGTGCCAGCAGCTTGGGACAGGACAGCAATCAGCCCCAGCATTTT.

This clonotype was detected only a few times. The CDR3 reads CSARVAGEGEQYF. CDR3 sequence (DNA): TGCAGTGCTAGAGTGGCAGGGGAGGGCGAGCAGTACTTC. The rearrangement links TRBV20-1 to TRBJ2-7; possible D gene TRBD2, 7 bases. The germline V and J ends were trimmed by 1 base and 6 bases, with 13 bases remaining between them. CDR1 DFQATT and CDR2 SNEGSKA come from the germline V gene (reference sequence). The CDR3 consists of 13 residues.

The rearrangement uses TRBV28 and TRBJ1-1, with D possibly matching TRBD1 (5 bases). With 6 bases removed from V and 9 bases from J, the gap between germline ends came to 20 bases. This CDR3 comprises 14 residues. In germline, CDR1 is MDHEN, CDR2 SYDVKM. The CDR3 here is CASSPPVGGRKAFF. The CDR3 nucleotides are TGTGCCAGCAGCCCCCCGGTGGGGGGTCGTAAAGCTTTCTTT.

This clonotype has at least ten counts. V and J are TRBV7-8 and TRBJ2-3, with D perhaps TRBD2 (5 bases). CDR3 size: 15 residues. The germline V gene has CDR1 SGHVS and CDR2 FQNEAQ. Trimming removed 4 bases from V and 3 bases from J, with 14 bases in between. The chain's CDR3 is CASSSWGARTDTQYF. The CDR3, as DNA: TGTGCCAGCAGCTCCTGGGGAGCACGGACAGATACGCAGTATTTT.

This clonotype was counted at least ten times. The chain has TRBV29-1 and TRBJ2-7; D remains unclear. The V end lost 2 bases, the J end lost 3 bases, and 14 bases lay between the germline ends. This CDR3 contains 14 residues. Germline V gene lookup returns CDR1 SQVTM and CDR2 ANQGSEA. DNA for the CDR3: TGCAGCGTTGAACTCTCTGGGGTGAACTACGAGCAGTACTTC. Residues: CSVELSGVNYEQYF.

J is TRBJ2-5 and V is TRBV7-2; 9 positions match TRBD1. Germline V gene data show CDR1 as SGHTA and CDR2 as FQGNSA. This CDR3 is 17 amino acids long. After removal of 2 bases from V and 4 bases from J, the junction contained 11 bases not matched to a gene. In nucleotides, the CDR3 is TGTGCCAGCAGCTTAAGTATGGACAGGGGCGGCAGAGAGACCCAGTACTTC. It specifies CASSLSMDRGGRETQYF.

Many counts were recorded for this clonotype. The V and J genes are TRBV7-6 and TRBJ2-1; D possibly corresponds to TRBD1 (6 bases). The germline V and J ends were trimmed by 2 bases and 2 bases, with 10 bases remaining between them. The germline V gene has CDR1 SGHVS and CDR2 FNYEAQ. This CDR3 comprises 15 residues. CDR3 amino acids: CASSLNRDTYNEQFF. In nucleotides, the CDR3 is TGTGCCAGCAGCTTAAACAGGGACACCTACAATGAGCAGTTCTTC.

This clonotype was found many times. The rearrangement uses TRBV7-2 and TRBJ1-5; D unresolved. Germline V gene sequence: CDR1 SGHTA, CDR2 FQGNSA. The germline V and J ends were trimmed by 2 bases and 0 bases, with 11 bases remaining between them. The CDR3 has 16 residues. CDR3 sequence: CASSLFGPNSNQPQHF. CDR3 coding DNA: TGTGCCAGCAGCTTATTCGGCCCGAATAGCAATCAGCCCCAGCATTTT. The complete variable domain, with remaining parts taken from reference TRBV7-2 and TRBJ1-5, reads GAGVSQSPSNKVTEKGKDVELRCDPISGHTALYWYRQSLGQGLEFLIYFQGNSAPDKSGLPSDRFSAERTGGSVSTLTIQRTQQEDSAVYLCASSLFGPNSNQPQHFGDGTRLSIL.

This clonotype was seen at least ten times. The chain joins TRBV11-2 to TRBJ2-5; the D gene is possibly TRBD2 (5 bases). The CDR3 is made up of 14 amino acids. Germline V gene data show CDR1 as SGHAT and CDR2 as FQNNGV. Trimming took 4 bases from V and 5 from J, leaving 14 bases between them. The CDR3 coding sequence is TGTGCCAGCAGCTCCAGTGGGCGGAGGGAGACCCAGTACTTC. Translation gives CASSSSGRRETQYF.

This clonotype came up many times. The chain employs TRBV20-1 and TRBJ1-3; D is perhaps TRBD1 (6 bases). The CDR3 contains 15 residues. V lost 1 base and J lost 4, with 14 bases in between. Germline V gives CDR1 DFQATT, CDR2 SNEGSKA (reference sequence). The CDR3 DNA sequence: TGCAGTGCTAGAGTCAGGGGATCGGGGGGAAACACCATATATTTT. Translating gives CSARVRGSGGNTIYF.

This clonotype was counted at least ten times. This chain joins TRBV12-3 or TRBV12-4 and TRBJ1-5, with D perhaps TRBD1 (5 bases). This CDR3 is built from 15 residues. Trimming removed 5 bases at V and 3 bases at J, with 14 bases between. The CDR3 loop is CASSPDQGPNQPQHF. The CDR3 DNA sequence: TGTGCCAGCAGTCCTGATCAGGGCCCCAATCAGCCCCAGCATTTT.

This clonotype was seen ten or more times. This chain uses TRBV9 with TRBJ2-3, with a tentative D call TRBD1 (6 bases). CDR3 length: 16 residues. The germline V and J ends were trimmed by 3 bases and 6 bases, with 20 bases remaining between them. The V gene's germline CDR1 is SGDLS and CDR2 YYNGEE. CDR3 coding DNA: TGTGCCAGCAGCGCGGACCCCAGGGGCACTTGGGATACGCAGTATTTT. Residues: CASSADPRGTWDTQYF. Supplemented by reference TRBV9 and TRBJ2-3, the full variable domain reads DSGVTQTPKHLITATGQRVTLRCSPRSGDLSVYWYQQSLDQGLQFLIQYYNGEERAKGNILERFSAQQFPDLHSELNLSSLELGDSALYFCASSADPRGTWDTQYFGPGTRLTVL.

There are many counts of this clonotype. This chain connects TRBV20-1 to TRBJ2-1; 8 positions agree with TRBD2. CDR3 length: 15 amino acids. Germline V gives CDR1 DFQATT, CDR2 SNEGSKA (reference sequence). Trimming cost V 2 bases and J 6 bases; bases outside gene matches: 9. CDR3 protein: CSARFTGGPSNEQFF. In DNA, the CDR3 is TGCAGTGCTAGATTCACGGGGGGGCCGTCCAATGAGCAGTTCTTC.

This clonotype has a count of ten or more. This chain uses TRBV7-9 with TRBJ2-3; 10 nucleotides agree with TRBD2. The CDR3 totals 17 residues. Unmatched junction bases numbered 5, after V lost 2 bases and J lost 0 bases. From germline, CDR1 is SEHNR and CDR2 FQNEAQ (reference sequence). The CDR3 sequence: CASSLLPAGGSTDTQYF. The CDR3 DNA reads TGTGCCAGCAGCTTATTACCAGCGGGGGGGAGCACAGATACGCAGTATTTT.

In DNA, the CDR3 is TGCAGCGTTGCCGGGACAGGTGGCAGAGATACGCAGTATTTT. Translated: CSVAGTGGRDTQYF. The rearrangement links TRBV29-1 to TRBJ2-3, with TRBD1 identical over 8 bases. Per germline, CDR1 SQVTM and CDR2 ANQGSEA. The CDR3 is made up of 14 amino acids. V dropped 4 bases and J dropped 5; count of bases not matched to a gene: 8.

In this sample, this clonotype turned up many times. The rearrangement joins TRBV7-2 to TRBJ2-4; D unresolved. The V gene's germline CDR1 is SGHTA and CDR2 FQGNSA. The length of the CDR3 is 14 residues. V was clipped by 3 bases and J by 4 bases, with 10 bases between them. The CDR3 is CASSLVLLKNIQYF. For the CDR3, the DNA is TGTGCCAGCAGCTTGGTGTTACTTAAAAACATTCAGTACTTC.

V usage is TRBV7-9 and J usage is TRBJ1-1; 7 positions match TRBD1. CDR3 length equals 18 residues. V was clipped by 4 bases and J by 0 bases; unmatched bases: 14. The germline gives CDR1 SEHNR, CDR2 FQNEAQ (reference sequence). The chain's CDR3 is CASSSPLDRARMNTEAFF. Here the CDR3 DNA reads TGTGCCAGCAGCTCCCCTCTCGACAGGGCCCGAATGAACACTGAAGCTTTCTTT.

This clonotype appeared many times. The rearrangement links TRBV11-2 to TRBJ2-5; D gene ambiguous. Germline V gene sequence: CDR1 SGHAT, CDR2 FQNNGV. This CDR3 comprises 12 residues. The ends were cut back, 2 bases at V and 3 bases at J, with 4 bases in the middle. The CDR3 nucleotides are TGTGCCAGCAGCTTAAGGGAAGAGACCCAGTACTTC. This gives the protein CASSLREETQYF.

This clonotype was picked up a small number of times. This chain links TRBV20-1 with TRBJ2-5; 8 positions agree with TRBD1. J gave up 2 bases and V 1 base, and 6 bases lay outside the gene matches. CDR3 length equals 15 residues. In germline, CDR1 is DFQATT, CDR2 SNEGSKA (reference sequence). CDR3 sequence (DNA): TGCAGTGCTAGAGCCTCCGGGACAGGACAAGAGACCCAGTACTTC. Its protein is CSARASGTGQETQYF.

This clonotype came up many times. The chain joins TRBV2 to TRBJ1-2; 8 positions match TRBD1. J lost 6 bases, V lost 7 bases, and 4 bases had no gene match. In germline, CDR1 is SNHLY, CDR2 FYNNEI. CDR3 length equals 12 residues. The CDR3 DNA reads as TGTGCCAGCAAAAGGACAGGGAATGGCTACACCTTC. Protein product: CASKRTGNGYTF.

Worth noting for this clonotype: One junction end does not reproduce the germline sequence, and a read error may be involved. The chain employs TRBV28 and TRBJ1-4; D is perhaps TRBD1 (5 bases). The CDR3 is 15 residues long. Germline assignment: CDR1 MDHEN and CDR2 SYDVKM. CDR3 coding DNA: TGTGCCAGCAGTTTACGGTCAGGGCTAAATGATAAACTGTTTTTT. Protein: CASSLRSGLNDKLFF.

This clonotype was counted at least ten times. The rearrangement joins TRBV6-5 to TRBJ2-7, with D uncertain. V was pared by 2 bases and J by 0 bases, with 14 bases between. This CDR3 is 16 amino acids long. In germline, CDR1 is MNHEY, CDR2 SVGAGI. CDR3 protein: CASSYRGWDVSYEQYF. DNA of the CDR3: TGTGCCAGCAGTTACCGAGGTTGGGATGTCTCCTACGAGCAGTACTTC.

The sample holds many counts of this clonotype. The V gene is TRBV12-3 or TRBV12-4, the J gene TRBJ1-5, with a tentative D call TRBD1 (5 bases). The V gene lost 5 bases and the J gene lost 1 base, with 15 bases spanning the gap. This CDR3 has 16 amino acids. CDR3 nucleotides: TGTGCCAGCAGTCACCGGACCCCAGGGAGCAATCAGCCCCAGCATTTT. Translating it yields CASSHRTPGSNQPQHF.